Given below is one T cell receptor beta chain in context. V lost 0 bases, J lost 2 bases, and 8 bases lay in between. This CDR3 region has 14 residues. The V gene's germline CDR1 is MGHRA and CDR2 YSYEKL. This specimen belongs to a study of Ad26.COV2.S vaccination and SARS-CoV-2 variants. Treatment in this sample: 15 to 20 received Ad26.COV2.S at low or high dose, single or two shots; about five received placebo; per-sample allocation not given. The samples were gathered on day 63 after the first injection of vaccine or placebo. Sequenced by immunoSEQ multiplex PCR; TCRdb stores in-frame clones only, minus some. Among 200,000 to 300,000 clones listed, around nine tenths were seen once.

The TCR comes from a person aged 18 to 59 who received the Ad26.COV2.S COVID-19 vaccine or a placebo. The material was peripheral blood, obtained in a trial of Ad26.COV2.S vaccine versus placebo. The V call is TRBV4-1, the J call TRBJ2-7, with D perhaps matching TRBD1 (6 bases). The CDR3 bases are TGCGCCAGCAGCCAAGAACAGGGAACCTACGAGCAGTACTTC. Amino acids: CASSQEQGTYEQYF.